The 12 T cell receptor beta chains in this list originate from one sample, sequenced in a study of graft-versus-host responses after intestinal transplantation. This table comes from immunoSEQ multiplex PCR, and its TCRdb copy is limited to in-frame clones, with some not included. The sample includes some 5,000 clones, about a quarter of them seen just once. The specimen was alloreactive CD4+ T cells from a mixed lymphocyte reaction culture, collected before transplantation. Stated subset: CFSE-low proliferating T cells sorted from roughly six-day pre-transplant mixed lymphocyte reaction (GvH or HvG direction). These receptors were obtained from a human patient who was an organ donor for intestinal transplantation.

This chain links TRBV10-3 with TRBJ2-5, with 14 bases matching TRBD2. Germline trimming cut 7 bases from V and 4 bases from J; bases unmatched to any gene: 14. CDR1 is ENHRY, CDR2 SYGVKD, per germline. This CDR3 region has 18 residues. The CDR3 region is CAIKGAGTSGRAGETQYF. The CDR3 coding sequence is TGTGCCATCAAGGGGGCCGGGACTAGCGGGAGAGCAGGAGAGACCCAGTACTTC.

J is TRBJ2-2 and V is TRBV27, with a weak D call TRBD1 (5 bases). The CDR3 runs to 13 residues. Germline V gene lookup returns CDR1 MNHEY and CDR2 SMNVEV (reference sequence). V was clipped by 3 bases and J by 3 bases, with 5 bases between them. The CDR3 bases are TGTGCCAGCAGTTTCAGGGACACCGGGGAGCTGTTTTTT. It is translated as CASSFRDTGELFF.

The chain is built from TRBV6-5 and TRBJ2-7, with D possibly being TRBD1 (6 bases). Between the trimmed V and J ends, which lost 7 bases and 3 bases, there was a span of 13 bases. CDR1 MNHEY and CDR2 SVGAGI come from the germline V gene. The CDR3 length is 13 residues. CDR3 region: CASTHRVYYEQYF. The CDR3 nucleotides are TGTGCCAGCACCCACAGGGTCTACTACGAGCAGTACTTC.

By its share, this clone is medium-sized. This chain uses TRBV6-6 with TRBJ1-2, with D unresolved. The V end was cut by 5 bases, the J end by 4 bases, with 20 bases between. The germline V gene has CDR1 MNHNY and CDR2 SVGAGI (reference sequence). The CDR3 covers 16 residues. CDR3 coding DNA: TGTGCCAGCAGTCAACCATGGACTGTAACCCTCTATGGCTACACCTTC. Protein: CASSQPWTVTLYGYTF.

The CDR3 DNA follows: TGCGCCAGCAGCCCTGGGAGGGGATTGGACACTGAAGCTTTCTTT. It yields the protein CASSPGRGLDTEAFF. J is TRBJ1-1 and V is TRBV5-1; D is possibly TRBD1 (5 bases). CDR1 and CDR2 (germline): SGHRS, YFSETQ. V lost 4 bases to trimming and J lost 3 bases, with 16 bases between them. The CDR3 has 15 amino acids.

The chain joins TRBV27 to TRBJ2-7, with 8 positions matching TRBD1. The ends lost 3 bases at V and 0 bases at J; junction bases unmatched: 4. The CDR3 is 15 residues long. Germline assignment: CDR1 MNHEY and CDR2 SMNVEV (reference sequence). CDR3 loop: CASSFPGQGSYEQYF. CDR3 sequence (DNA): TGTGCCAGCAGTTTCCCCGGACAGGGCTCCTACGAGCAGTACTTC.

Within the sample, this clone is medium-sized. The gene calls are TRBV27 and TRBJ2-7; weak D call: TRBD2 (7 bases). The length of the CDR3 is 14 residues. V shed 3 bases and J shed 8 bases, with 17 bases lying between them. CDR1 is MNHEY and CDR2 is SMNVEV in the germline V gene (reference sequence). This CDR3 is CASSFIDGGGKQYF. CDR3 nucleotides: TGTGCCAGCAGTTTCATAGATGGGGGGGGCAAGCAGTACTTC.

This chain uses TRBV2 with TRBJ2-7; the D is unclear. CDR1 is SNHLY and CDR2 is FYNNEI in the germline V gene. Trimming pared 3 bases from V and 5 bases from J, leaving 5 bases between. The CDR3 covers 11 residues. This CDR3 is CASSEYNEQYF. The CDR3 nucleotides read TGTGCCAGCAGTGAGTATAACGAGCAGTACTTC.

The chain joins TRBV7-9 to TRBJ1-4; TRBD1 is a possible D gene (6 bases). Between the trimmed V and J ends, which lost 5 bases and 0 bases, there was a span of 13 bases. CDR3 length equals 16 residues. The germline gives CDR1 SEHNR, CDR2 FQNEAQ (reference sequence). The CDR3 here is CASSPETGATNEKLFF. The CDR3 DNA follows: TGTGCCAGCAGCCCAGAGACAGGTGCAACTAATGAAAAACTGTTTTTT.

Relative to its sample, this clone is medium-sized. The chain carries TRBV11-3 and TRBJ1-1, with D possibly TRBD1 on 5 matching bases. The V end lost 5 bases, the J end lost 11 bases, and 12 bases lay between the germline ends. This CDR3 is 11 amino acids long. Germline assignment: CDR1 SGHNT and CDR2 YENEEA. The CDR3 here is CASSDRTTAFF. DNA of the CDR3: TGTGCCAGCAGCGATCGGACAACGGCTTTCTTT.

The table lists this clone with a few counts. V usage is TRBV21-1 and J usage is TRBJ2-3; the D call in the table, TRBD2, was not verified against the DNA. TRBV21-1 is annotated as a pseudogene. The CDR3 runs 16 residues. CDR3 in DNA: TGTGCCAGCAGCAAAAGTCCGCGCGGTAACACAGATACGCAGTATTTT. Its protein is CASSKSPRGNTDTQYF.

Sample share makes this clone medium-sized (0.01 to 0.1%). V usage is TRBV19 and J usage is TRBJ1-2; D possibly corresponds to TRBD1 (6 bases). The CDR3 has 16 residues. Germline loops: CDR1 LNHDA, CDR2 SQIVND (reference sequence). The ends were cut back, 0 bases at V and 8 bases at J, with 19 bases in the middle. The CDR3, as DNA: TGTGCCAGTAGTATAGATCCCGCAGGGGTCTATGGCGGCTACACCTTC. Residues: CASSIDPAGVYGGYTF. Filled out from reference TRBV19 and TRBJ1-2, the complete variable domain reads DGGITQSPKYLFRKEGQNVTLSCEQNLNHDAMYWYRQDPGQGLRLIYYSQIVNDFQKGDIAEGYSVSREKKESFPLTVTSAQKNPTAFYLCASSIDPAGVYGGYTFGSGTRLTVV.